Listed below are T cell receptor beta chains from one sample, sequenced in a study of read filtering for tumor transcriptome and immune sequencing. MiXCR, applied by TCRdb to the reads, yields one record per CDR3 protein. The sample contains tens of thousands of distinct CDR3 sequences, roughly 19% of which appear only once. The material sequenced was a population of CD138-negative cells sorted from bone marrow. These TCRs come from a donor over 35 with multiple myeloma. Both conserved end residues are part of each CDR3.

CDR3aa: CASARQGAVYTDTQYF; v_gene: TRBV10-2; j_gene: TRBJ2-3
CDR3aa: CSAKHQNTQYF; v_gene: TRBV20-1; j_gene: TRBJ2-3
CDR3aa: CASSFLTGSGNQPQHF; v_gene: TRBV12-3/TRBV12-4; j_gene: TRBJ1-5
CDR3aa: CASSLSWSQGRDHNEQFF; v_gene: TRBV27; j_gene: TRBJ2-1
CDR3aa: CASSLVVSFNKNIQYF; v_gene: TRBV5-8; j_gene: TRBJ2-4
CDR3aa: CASGVGSGFATEAFF; v_gene: TRBV5-1; j_gene: TRBJ1-1
CDR3aa: CSARRGTNNEQFF; v_gene: TRBV20-1; j_gene: TRBJ2-1
CDR3aa: CASRARNTEAFF; v_gene: TRBV7-9; j_gene: TRBJ1-1
CDR3aa: CASSRTLGGEQFF; v_gene: TRBV6-1; j_gene: TRBJ2-1
CDR3aa: CSAAGQNMNTEAFF; v_gene: TRBV29-1; j_gene: TRBJ1-1
CDR3aa: CASSQDLYSPLHF; v_gene: TRBV14; j_gene: TRBJ1-6
CDR3aa: CASSRAGQVVQPQHF; v_gene: TRBV19; j_gene: TRBJ1-5
CDR3aa: CASSLSGRGGNQPQHF; v_gene: TRBV27; j_gene: TRBJ1-5
CDR3aa: CATRSFGAQADTQYF; v_gene: TRBV10-3; j_gene: TRBJ2-3
CDR3aa: CASSVRSGGTDTQYF; v_gene: TRBV9; j_gene: TRBJ2-3
CDR3aa: CSTSGGLAGGTDTQYF; v_gene: TRBV20-1; j_gene: TRBJ2-3